This passage covers 8 T cell receptor beta chains from one sample sequenced in a study of blood T cell repertoires in COVID-19. Method: immunoSEQ multiplex PCR; TCRdb's copy keeps in-frame clones and lacks some. The sample consists of around 360,000 clones, around 87% of them appearing once. Sequenced: PBMCs or T cells enriched from blood (not recorded which). These receptors were taken from a man aged 40-50 years in a cohort exposed to, infected with or recovered from COVID-19 (not recorded which).

The J gene is TRBJ2-5, the V gene TRBV7-9; tentative D call: TRBD2 (5 bases). The V and J ends lost 2 bases and 5 bases respectively, with 15 bases between them. Per germline, CDR1 SEHNR and CDR2 FQNEAQ (reference sequence). The CDR3 loop spans 15 amino acids. The CDR3 sequence: CASSLRVGWEETQYF. In DNA, the CDR3 is TGTGCCAGCAGCTTACGGGTCGGATGGGAGGAGACCCAGTACTTC.

The J gene is TRBJ2-3, the V gene TRBV7-9; TRBD2 is a possible D gene (5 bases). Trimming shortened V by 3 bases and J by 4 bases, and 11 bases separated the two germline ends. This CDR3 has 14 residues. Germline V CDR1 and CDR2: SEHNR, FQNEAQ (reference sequence). Written as DNA, the CDR3 is TGTGCCAGCAGCTTTTCGGGGAACTCAGATACGCAGTATTTT. This sequence encodes CASSFSGNSDTQYF.

CDR3: CSASPGISNQPQHF. The CDR3 bases are TGCAGTGCTAGTCCCGGGATTAGCAATCAGCCCCAGCATTTT. This chain links TRBV20-1 with TRBJ1-5; D is unresolved. V was clipped by 3 bases and J by 0 bases, with 9 bases between them. The CDR3 is 14 residues long. CDR1 is DFQATT, CDR2 SNEGSKA, per germline (reference sequence).

This rearrangement joins TRBV19 to TRBJ1-3; TRBD1 aligns across 8 bases. CDR3 length equals 16 residues. Germline CDR1 is LNHDA and CDR2 is SQIVND (reference sequence). J was trimmed by 2 bases and V by 10 bases; bases with no gene match: 13. The CDR3 sequence is CATSPGQVSAGNTIYF. CDR3 DNA sequence: TGTGCCACCTCACCGGGACAGGTCTCCGCTGGAAACACCATATATTTT.

This sequence joins TRBV29-1 and TRBJ2-1; the D gene is possibly TRBD1 (6 bases). This CDR3 region has 12 residues. Germline V gene data show CDR1 as SQVTM and CDR2 as ANQGSEA. The V end was cut by 4 bases, the J end by 7 bases, with 11 bases between. In DNA form, the CDR3 reads TGCAGCGTTGCACAGGGCAAGAATGAGCAGTTCTTC. It yields the protein CSVAQGKNEQFF.

The sample holds a few counts of this clone. The rearrangement joins TRBV5-1 to TRBJ1-1; D is perhaps TRBD1 (5 bases). The germline gives CDR1 SGHRS, CDR2 YFSETQ. V lost 2 bases to trimming and J lost 6 bases, with 17 bases between them. This CDR3 spans 15 amino acids. The CDR3: CASSFGEGRGAEAFF. CDR3 in DNA: TGCGCCAGCAGCTTCGGTGAAGGAAGGGGCGCTGAAGCTTTCTTT.

The chain joins TRBV19 to TRBJ2-3; TRBD2 aligns across 13 bases. The CDR3 runs 15 residues. The germline V gene encodes CDR1 LNHDA and CDR2 SQIVND (reference sequence). V lost 7 bases and J lost 4; bases outside the gene matches: 5. CDR3 sequence: CASTWTSGRADTQYF. The CDR3 DNA is TGTGCCAGTACCTGGACTAGCGGGAGAGCAGATACGCAGTATTTT.

The chain combines TRBV6-1 with TRBJ1-2; the match to TRBD1 covers 9 bases. The germline CDR1 and CDR2 sequences are MNHNS and SASEGT. V shed 1 base and J 5 bases; nucleotides not matched to a gene: 5. CDR3 size: 15 residues. CDR3 protein: CASSEGGQGRYGYTF. The CDR3 DNA reads as TGTGCCAGCAGTGAAGGCGGACAGGGGCGGTATGGCTACACCTTC.